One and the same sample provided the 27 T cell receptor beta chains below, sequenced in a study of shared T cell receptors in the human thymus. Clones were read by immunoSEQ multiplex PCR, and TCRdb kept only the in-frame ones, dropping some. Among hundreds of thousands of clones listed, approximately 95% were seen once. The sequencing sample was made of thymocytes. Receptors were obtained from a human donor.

The CDR3 loop reads CSVPKGGTNTGELFF. The CDR3 DNA follows: TGCAGCGTTCCTAAGGGGGGAACGAACACCGGGGAGCTGTTTTTT. The J gene is TRBJ2-2, the V gene TRBV29-1, with D perhaps given as TRBD1 or TRBD2 (6 bases each). This CDR3 has 15 residues. The V gene's germline CDR1 is SQVTM and CDR2 ANQGSEA. V was cut by 5 bases and J by 0 bases, with 13 bases left in between.

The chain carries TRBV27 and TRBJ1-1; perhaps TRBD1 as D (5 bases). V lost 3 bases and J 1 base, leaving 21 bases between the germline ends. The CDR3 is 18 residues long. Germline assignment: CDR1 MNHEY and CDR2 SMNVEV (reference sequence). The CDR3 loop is CASSFYFPRADKNTEAFF. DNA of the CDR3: TGTGCCAGCAGTTTTTATTTCCCCAGGGCGGATAAGAACACTGAAGCTTTCTTT.

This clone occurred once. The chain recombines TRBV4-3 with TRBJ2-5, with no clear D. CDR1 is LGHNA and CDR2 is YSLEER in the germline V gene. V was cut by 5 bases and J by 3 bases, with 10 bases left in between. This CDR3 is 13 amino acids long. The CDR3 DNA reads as TGCGCCAGCAGCTCAGGTGGAAAAGAGACCCAGTACTTC. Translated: CASSSGGKETQYF.

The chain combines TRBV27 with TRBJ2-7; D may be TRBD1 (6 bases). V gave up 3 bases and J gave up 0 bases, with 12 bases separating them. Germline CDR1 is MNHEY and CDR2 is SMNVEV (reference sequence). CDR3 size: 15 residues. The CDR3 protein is CASSLSDSLSYEQYF. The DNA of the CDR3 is TGTGCCAGCAGTTTGTCGGACAGCCTCTCCTACGAGCAGTACTTC.

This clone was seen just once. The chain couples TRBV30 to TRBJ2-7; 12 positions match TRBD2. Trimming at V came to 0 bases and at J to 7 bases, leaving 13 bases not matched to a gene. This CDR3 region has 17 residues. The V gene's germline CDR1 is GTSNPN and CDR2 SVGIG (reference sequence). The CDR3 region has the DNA TGTGCCTGGAGTGTACGTCTAGCGGGAGGGCCAAATTTTGAGCAGTACTTC. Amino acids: CAWSVRLAGGPNFEQYF.

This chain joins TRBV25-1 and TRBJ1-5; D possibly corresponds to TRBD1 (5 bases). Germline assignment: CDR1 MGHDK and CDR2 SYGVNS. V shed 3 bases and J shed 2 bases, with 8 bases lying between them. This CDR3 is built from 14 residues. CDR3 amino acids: CASSDRERNQPQHF. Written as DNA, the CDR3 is TGTGCCAGCAGTGACAGGGAGCGCAATCAGCCCCAGCATTTT.

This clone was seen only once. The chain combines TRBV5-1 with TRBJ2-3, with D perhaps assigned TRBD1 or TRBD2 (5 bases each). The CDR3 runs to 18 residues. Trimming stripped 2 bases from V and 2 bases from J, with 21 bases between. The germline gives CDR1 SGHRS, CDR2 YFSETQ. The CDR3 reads CASSFPAPERGATDTQYF. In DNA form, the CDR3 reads TGCGCCAGCAGCTTCCCGGCACCGGAAAGAGGGGCCACAGATACGCAGTATTTT.

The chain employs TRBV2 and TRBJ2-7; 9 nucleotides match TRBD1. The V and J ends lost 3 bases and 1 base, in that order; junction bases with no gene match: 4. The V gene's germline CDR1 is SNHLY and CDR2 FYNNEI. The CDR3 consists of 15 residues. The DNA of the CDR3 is TGTGCCAGCAGTGACACCGGGACAGGGTCCTACGAGCAGTACTTC. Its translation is CASSDTGTGSYEQYF.

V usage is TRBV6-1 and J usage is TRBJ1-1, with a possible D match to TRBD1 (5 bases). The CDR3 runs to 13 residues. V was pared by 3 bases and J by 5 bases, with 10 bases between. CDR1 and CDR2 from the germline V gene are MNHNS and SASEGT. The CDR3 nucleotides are TGTGCCAGCAGTGAGAGGGAGGGGACTGAAGCTTTCTTT. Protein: CASSEREGTEAFF.

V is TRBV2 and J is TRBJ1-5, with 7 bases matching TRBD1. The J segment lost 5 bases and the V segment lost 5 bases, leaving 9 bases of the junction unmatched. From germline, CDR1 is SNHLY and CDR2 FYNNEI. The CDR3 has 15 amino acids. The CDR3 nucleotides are TGTGCCAGCAGTAAAGAGGACAGGCCTTATCAGCCCCAGCATTTT. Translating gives CASSKEDRPYQPQHF.

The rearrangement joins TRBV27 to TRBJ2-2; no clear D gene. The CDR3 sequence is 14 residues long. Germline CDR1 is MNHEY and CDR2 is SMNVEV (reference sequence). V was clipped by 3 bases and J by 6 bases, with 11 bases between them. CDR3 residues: CASSFSRRAGELFF. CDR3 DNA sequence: TGTGCCAGCAGTTTCTCCCGTAGGGCCGGGGAGCTGTTTTTT.

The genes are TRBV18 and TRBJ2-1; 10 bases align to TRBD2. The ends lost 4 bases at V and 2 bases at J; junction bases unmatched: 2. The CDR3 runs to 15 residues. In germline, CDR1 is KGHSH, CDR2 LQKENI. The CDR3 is CASSRTSGTYNEQFF. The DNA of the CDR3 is TGTGCCAGCTCACGGACTAGCGGCACCTACAATGAGCAGTTCTTC.

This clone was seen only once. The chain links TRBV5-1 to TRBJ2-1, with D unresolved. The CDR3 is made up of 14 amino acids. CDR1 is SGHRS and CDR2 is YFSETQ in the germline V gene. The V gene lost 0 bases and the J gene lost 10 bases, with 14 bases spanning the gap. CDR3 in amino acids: CASSLGDSRGEQFF. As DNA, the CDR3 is TGCGCCAGCAGCTTGGGCGACTCCCGAGGAGAGCAGTTCTTC. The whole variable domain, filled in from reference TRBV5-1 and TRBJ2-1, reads KAGVTQTPRYLIKTRGQQVTLSCSPISGHRSVSWYQQTPGQGLQFLFEYFSETQRNKGNFPGRFSGRQFSNSRSEMNVSTLELGDSALYLCASSLGDSRGEQFFGPGTRLTVL.

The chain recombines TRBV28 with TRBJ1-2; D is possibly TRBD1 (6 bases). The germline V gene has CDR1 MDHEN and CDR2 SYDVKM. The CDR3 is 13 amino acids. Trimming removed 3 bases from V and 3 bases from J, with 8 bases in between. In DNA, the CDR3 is TGTGCCAGCAGTTTTAGGGGGGACTATGGCTACACCTTC. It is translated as CASSFRGDYGYTF.

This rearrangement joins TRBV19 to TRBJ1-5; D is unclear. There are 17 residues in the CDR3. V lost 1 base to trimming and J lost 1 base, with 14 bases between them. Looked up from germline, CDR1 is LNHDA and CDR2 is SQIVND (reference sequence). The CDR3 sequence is CASSIAATLKSNQPQHF. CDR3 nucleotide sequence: TGTGCCAGTAGTATAGCGGCGACCCTAAAAAGCAATCAGCCCCAGCATTTT.

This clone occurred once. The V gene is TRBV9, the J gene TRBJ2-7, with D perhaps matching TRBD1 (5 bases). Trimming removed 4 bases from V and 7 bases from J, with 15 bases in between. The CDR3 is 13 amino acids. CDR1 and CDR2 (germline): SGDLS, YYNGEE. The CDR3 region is CASSPRYSGEQYF. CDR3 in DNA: TGTGCCAGCAGCCCCCGATATTCAGGGGAGCAGTACTTC. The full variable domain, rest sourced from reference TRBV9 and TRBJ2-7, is DSGVTQTPKHLITATGQRVTLRCSPRSGDLSVYWYQQSLDQGLQFLIQYYNGEERAKGNILERFSAQQFPDLHSELNLSSLELGDSALYFCASSPRYSGEQYFGPGTRLTVT.

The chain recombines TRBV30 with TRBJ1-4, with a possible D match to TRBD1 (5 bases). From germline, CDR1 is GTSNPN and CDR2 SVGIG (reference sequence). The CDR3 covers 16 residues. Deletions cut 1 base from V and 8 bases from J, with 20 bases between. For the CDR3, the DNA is TGTGCCTGGAGTGCCCTCCACAGGCGGATGGGCGAAAAACTGTTTTTT. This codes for CAWSALHRRMGEKLFF.

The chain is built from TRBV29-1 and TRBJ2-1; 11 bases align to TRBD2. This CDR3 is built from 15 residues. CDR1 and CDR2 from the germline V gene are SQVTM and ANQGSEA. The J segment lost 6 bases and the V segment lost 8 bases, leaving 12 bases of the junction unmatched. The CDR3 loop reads CSRGASGRTGNEQFF. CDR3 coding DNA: TGCAGCAGGGGGGCTAGCGGGAGGACGGGCAATGAGCAGTTCTTC.

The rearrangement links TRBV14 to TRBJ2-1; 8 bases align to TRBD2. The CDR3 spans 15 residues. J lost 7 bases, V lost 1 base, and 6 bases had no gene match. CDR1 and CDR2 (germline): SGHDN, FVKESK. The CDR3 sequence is CASSQASGRANEQFF. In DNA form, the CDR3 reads TGTGCCAGCAGCCAAGCGAGCGGGAGAGCAAATGAGCAGTTCTTC.

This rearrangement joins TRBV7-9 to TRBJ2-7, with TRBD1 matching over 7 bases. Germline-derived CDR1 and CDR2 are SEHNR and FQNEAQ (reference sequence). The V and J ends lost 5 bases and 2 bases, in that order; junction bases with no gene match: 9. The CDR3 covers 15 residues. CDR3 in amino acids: CASSGPGTEAYEQYF. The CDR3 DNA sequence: TGTGCCAGCAGCGGACCCGGGACAGAGGCCTACGAGCAGTACTTC.

The CDR3 is CASSPRVASTDTQYF. DNA of the CDR3: TGTGCCAGTAGTCCCCGGGTAGCTAGCACAGATACGCAGTATTTT. This chain connects TRBV19 to TRBJ2-3; D gene unclear. The CDR3 runs to 15 residues. The ends were cut back, 5 bases at V and 0 bases at J, with 12 bases in the middle. Looked up from germline, CDR1 is LNHDA and CDR2 is SQIVND (reference sequence).

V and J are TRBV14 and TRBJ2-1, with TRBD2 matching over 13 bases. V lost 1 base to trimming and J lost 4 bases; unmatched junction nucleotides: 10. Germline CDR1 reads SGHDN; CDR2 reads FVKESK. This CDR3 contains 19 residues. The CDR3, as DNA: TGTGCCAGCAGCCAAGTTCGGGGACTAGCGGGGCAAAAATACAATGAGCAGTTCTTC. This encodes CASSQVRGLAGQKYNEQFF.

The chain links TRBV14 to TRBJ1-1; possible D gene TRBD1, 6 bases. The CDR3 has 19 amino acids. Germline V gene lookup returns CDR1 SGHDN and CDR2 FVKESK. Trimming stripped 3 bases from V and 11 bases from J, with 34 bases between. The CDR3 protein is CASSHITPRDIPYLRVAFF. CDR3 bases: TGTGCCAGCAGCCACATAACACCCCGGGACATTCCCTACCTTAGAGTCGCTTTCTTT.

The CDR3 bases are TGTGCCAGCAGTGGTTGGCCTTTGGGTGGCTACACCTTC. Translating it yields CASSGWPLGGYTF. The chain employs TRBV6-1 and TRBJ1-2; D not certain. V lost 4 bases and J lost 7, with 13 bases in between. Germline CDR1 and CDR2: MNHNS and SASEGT. This CDR3 is 13 amino acids long.

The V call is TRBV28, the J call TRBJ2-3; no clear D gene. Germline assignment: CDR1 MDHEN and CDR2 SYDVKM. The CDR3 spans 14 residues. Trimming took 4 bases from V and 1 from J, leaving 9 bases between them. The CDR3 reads CASSSPGCTDTQYF. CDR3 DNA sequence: TGTGCCAGCAGTTCCCCTGGGTGCACAGATACGCAGTATTTT.

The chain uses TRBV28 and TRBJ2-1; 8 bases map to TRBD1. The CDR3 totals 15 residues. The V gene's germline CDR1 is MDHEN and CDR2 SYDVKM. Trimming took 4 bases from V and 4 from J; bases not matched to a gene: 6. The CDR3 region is CASSSRQGYYNEQFF. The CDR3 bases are TGTGCCAGCAGTTCGAGACAGGGGTATTACAATGAGCAGTTCTTC. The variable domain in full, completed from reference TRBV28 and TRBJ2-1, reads DVKVTQSSRYLVKRTGEKVFLECVQDMDHENMFWYRQDPGLGLRLIYFSYDVKMKEKGDIPEGYSVSREKKERFSLILESASTNQTSMYLCASSSRQGYYNEQFFGPGTRLTVL.

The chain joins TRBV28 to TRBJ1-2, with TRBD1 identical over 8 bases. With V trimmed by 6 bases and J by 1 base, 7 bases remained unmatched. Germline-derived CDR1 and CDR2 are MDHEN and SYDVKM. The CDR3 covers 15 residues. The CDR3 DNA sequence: TGTGCCAGCAGGACAGGGGAAGGAGGTAACTATGGCTACACCTTC. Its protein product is CASRTGEGGNYGYTF.